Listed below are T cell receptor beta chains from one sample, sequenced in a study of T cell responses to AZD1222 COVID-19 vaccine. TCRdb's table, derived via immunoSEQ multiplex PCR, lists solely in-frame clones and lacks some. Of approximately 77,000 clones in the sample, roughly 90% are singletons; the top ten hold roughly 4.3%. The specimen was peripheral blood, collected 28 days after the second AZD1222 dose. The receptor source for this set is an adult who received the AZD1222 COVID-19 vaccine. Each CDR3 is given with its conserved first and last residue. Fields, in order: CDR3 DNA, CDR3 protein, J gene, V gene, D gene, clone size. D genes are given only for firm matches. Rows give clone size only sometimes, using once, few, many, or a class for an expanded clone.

DNA: TGCAGCGTTGGGACAGTGTCCCCCTATGGGCATGGCTACACCTTC; CDR3: CSVGTVSPYGHGYTF; J: TRBJ1-2; V: TRBV29-1; D: .; size: .
DNA: TGCAGCGTTGGGGGGACAGGTCAGCCCCAGCATTTT; CDR3: CSVGGTGQPQHF; J: TRBJ1-5; V: TRBV29-1; D: TRBD1; size: .
DNA: TGTGCCACCAGCAGAGAGGATGGACTCCGTAATGAAAAACTGTTTTTT; CDR3: CATSREDGLRNEKLFF; J: TRBJ1-4; V: TRBV15; D: .; size: once
DNA: TGTGCCAGCAGTGAATCTCGGACAGGGGCCAGCACTGAAGCTTTCTTT; CDR3: CASSESRTGASTEAFF; J: TRBJ1-1; V: TRBV25-1; D: TRBD1; size: once
DNA: TGCGCCAGCAGCTTAGAGTTGGACAGGGGGAATGAAAAACTGTTTTTT; CDR3: CASSLELDRGNEKLFF; J: TRBJ1-4; V: TRBV5-1; D: TRBD1; size: .
DNA: TGTGCCAGCAGCTCGGACAGAGAATTGTCGGATACGCAGTATTTT; CDR3: CASSSDRELSDTQYF; J: TRBJ2-3; V: TRBV6-2/TRBV6-3; D: .; size: .
DNA: TGTGCCAGCAGCTTGACAAGCGCCGATGGAAATGAGCAGTTCTTC; CDR3: CASSLTSADGNEQFF; J: TRBJ2-1; V: TRBV11-3; D: .; size: .
DNA: TGTGCCAGCAGCCAACGGACAGGGGGGAACTATGGCTACACCTTC; CDR3: CASSQRTGGNYGYTF; J: TRBJ1-2; V: TRBV7-2; D: TRBD1; size: .
DNA: TGCAGTGCCAGTTACTTCCCCCGGGGCAATGAGCAGTTCTTC; CDR3: CSASYFPRGNEQFF; J: TRBJ2-1; V: TRBV20-1; D: .; size: .
DNA: TGTGCCAGCTCACCTAAGGGTCCTTATAGCAATCAGCCCCAGCATTTT; CDR3: CASSPKGPYSNQPQHF; J: TRBJ1-5; V: TRBV18; D: .; size: .
DNA: TGTGCCAGCAGATATGGTCTTTCCTCTGGAAACACCATATATTTT; CDR3: CASRYGLSSGNTIYF; J: TRBJ1-3; V: TRBV5-6; D: .; size: few
DNA: TGTGCCAGCAGCCAAGATACTTCCGGAAACACCATATATTTT; CDR3: CASSQDTSGNTIYF; J: TRBJ1-3; V: TRBV3-1/TRBV3-2; D: .; size: few
DNA: TGTGCCAGCAGTTACGCAGGGGATCGGGATTCACCCCTCCACTTT; CDR3: CASSYAGDRDSPLHF; J: TRBJ1-6; V: TRBV6-6; D: .; size: once
DNA: TGTGCCAGCAGCCCGGGGCTAGCGGGATGGGGGACCGGGGAGCTGTTTTTT; CDR3: CASSPGLAGWGTGELFF; J: TRBJ2-2; V: TRBV5-6; D: TRBD2; size: .